This TCR beta chain came from a study of PD-L1 blockade in urothelial cancer. Time point defined: pretreatment peripheral blood. TCRdb's copy holds only in-frame clones and misses some; the assay was immunoSEQ multiplex PCR. This table has 45,000 to 55,000 clones, less than 85% appearing once. Trimming stripped 6 bases from V and 1 base from J, with 19 bases between. Per the germline V gene, CDR1 is SQVTM and CDR2 is ANQGSEA. The CDR3 consists of 16 residues. V and J are TRBV29-1 and TRBJ1-5; no clear D gene. The receptor was isolated from an older man with urothelial cancer. The material sequenced was PBMCs, taken around atezolizumab (anti-PD-L1) treatment. In nucleotides, the CDR3 is TGCAGCGTGGGCGGCGTAGCGACGGAAAGCAATCAGCCCCAGCATTTT. This codes for CSVGGVATESNQPQHF.